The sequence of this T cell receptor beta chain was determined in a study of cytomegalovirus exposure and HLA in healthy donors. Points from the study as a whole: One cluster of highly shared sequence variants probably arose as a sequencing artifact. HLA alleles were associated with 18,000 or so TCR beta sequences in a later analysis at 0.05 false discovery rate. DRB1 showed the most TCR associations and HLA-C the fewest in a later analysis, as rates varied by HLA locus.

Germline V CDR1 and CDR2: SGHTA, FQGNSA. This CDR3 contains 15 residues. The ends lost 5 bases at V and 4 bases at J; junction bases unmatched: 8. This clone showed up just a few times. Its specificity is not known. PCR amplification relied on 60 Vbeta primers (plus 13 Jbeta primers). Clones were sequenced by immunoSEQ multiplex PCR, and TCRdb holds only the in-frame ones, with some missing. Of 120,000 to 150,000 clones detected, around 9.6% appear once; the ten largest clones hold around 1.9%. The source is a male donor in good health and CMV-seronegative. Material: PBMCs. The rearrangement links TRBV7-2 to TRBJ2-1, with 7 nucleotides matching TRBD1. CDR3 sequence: CASSPVLQGYNEQFF. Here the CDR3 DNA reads TGTGCCAGCAGCCCCGTACTACAGGGGTACAATGAGCAGTTCTTC.